The 18 T cell receptor beta chains in this list originate from one sample, sequenced in a study of T cell responses to AZD1222 COVID-19 vaccine. Assay: immunoSEQ multiplex PCR; the TCRdb copy retains only in-frame clones and omits some. The data contain some 150,000 clones, approximately 90% of them seen just once; the ten biggest clones take up around 3%. The source material was peripheral blood, sampled on day 0 of AZD1222 vaccination. Every receptor here comes from an adult in good health.

J is TRBJ2-1 and V is TRBV5-1, with 10 bases that match TRBD1. Trimming cost V 0 bases and J 9 bases; bases outside gene matches: 6. The CDR3 runs 15 residues. Per germline, CDR1 SGHRS and CDR2 YFSETQ. The CDR3 is CASSLAVDRGTEQFF. The CDR3 DNA is TGCGCCAGCAGCTTGGCCGTGGACAGGGGGACTGAGCAGTTCTTC.

The V call is TRBV28, the J call TRBJ1-2; 7 bases align to TRBD1. This CDR3 comprises 14 residues. The V segment lost 3 bases and the J segment 8 bases; nucleotides outside the gene matches: 9. Germline CDR1 reads MDHEN; CDR2 reads SYDVKM. The CDR3 loop reads CASSFGDRDLGYTF. CDR3 nucleotides: TGTGCCAGCAGTTTCGGGGACAGAGACCTAGGCTACACCTTC.

This clone occurred once. This chain joins TRBV5-4 and TRBJ1-6, with D tentatively TRBD1 (6 bases). The V and J ends lost 2 bases and 7 bases respectively, with 13 bases between them. The CDR3 length is 15 residues. CDR1 is SGHNT, CDR2 YYREEE, per germline (reference sequence). CDR3 sequence reads: CASSLSGQPNSPLHF. The CDR3 bases are TGTGCCAGCAGCTTATCCGGACAGCCAAATTCACCCCTCCACTTT. The full variable domain, completed using reference TRBV5-4 and TRBJ1-6, is ETGVTQSPTHLIKTRGQQVTLRCSSQSGHNTVSWYQQALGQGPQFIFQYYREEENGRGNFPPRFSGLQFPNYSSELNVNALELDDSALYLCASSLSGQPNSPLHFGNGTRLTVT.

This clone appeared once. The gene calls are TRBV19 and TRBJ2-7; a weak D match, TRBD2 (7 bases). There are 13 residues in the CDR3. Germline CDR1 reads LNHDA; CDR2 reads SQIVND (reference sequence). Trimming cost V 5 bases and J 2 bases, with 10 bases left between them. This CDR3 reads CASSSGGPYEQYF. The DNA of the CDR3 is TGTGCCAGTAGTTCCGGGGGGCCCTACGAGCAGTACTTC.

V gene TRBV9 combines with J gene TRBJ2-2; D may be TRBD1 (6 bases). This CDR3 has 14 residues. Trimming took off 3 bases at V and 0 bases at J, with 6 bases between the two ends. The germline CDR1 and CDR2 sequences are SGDLS and YYNGEE. The CDR3 nucleotides are TGTGCCAGCAGCGGGACAGCGAACACCGGGGAGCTGTTTTTT. Translating it yields CASSGTANTGELFF.

In DNA, the CDR3 is TGTGCCAGCAGTCACAGGGATTCACCCCTCCACTTT. The encoded protein is CASSHRDSPLHF. The rearrangement uses TRBV28 and TRBJ1-6; D is possibly TRBD1 (6 bases). CDR1 is MDHEN, CDR2 SYDVKM, per germline. The length of the CDR3 is 12 residues. V dropped 5 bases and J dropped 8 bases, with 7 bases sitting between them.

V and J are TRBV7-2 and TRBJ2-3; 12 bases are a match to TRBD2. There are 16 residues in the CDR3. CDR1 and CDR2 (germline): SGHTA, FQGNSA. The junction had 8 bases not matched to a gene; V was cut back by 5 bases and J by 5 bases. The chain's CDR3 is CASSAPATSGGDTQYF. In DNA form, the CDR3 reads TGTGCCAGCAGCGCACCGGCGACTAGCGGGGGAGATACGCAGTATTTT.

This chain links TRBV3-1 (or the pseudogene TRBV3-2) with TRBJ2-2; TRBD1 is a possible D gene (6 bases). V lost 2 bases to trimming and J lost 4 bases, with 11 bases between them. Germline V gives CDR1 LGHDT, CDR2 YNNKEL (reference sequence). CDR3 length equals 15 residues. The CDR3 nucleotides are TGTGCCAGCAGCCAACTTCGACAGGTCACCGGGGAGCTGTTTTTT. Translated, it gives CASSQLRQVTGELFF.

The chain combines TRBV7-2 with TRBJ1-5, with a weak D call TRBD1 (6 bases). Germline V gene data show CDR1 as SGHTA and CDR2 as FQGNSA. The ends were cut back, 1 base at V and 6 bases at J, with 19 bases in the middle. CDR3 size: 17 residues. CDR3 in amino acids: CASSLVGGWSGLQPQHF. The CDR3 coding sequence is TGTGCCAGCAGCTTAGTAGGGGGTTGGAGCGGGCTTCAGCCCCAGCATTTT.

The chain links TRBV5-1 to TRBJ2-7; D might be TRBD1 or TRBD2, each matching 7 bases. Germline V gives CDR1 SGHRS, CDR2 YFSETQ. V shed 3 bases and J shed 3 bases, with 16 bases lying between them. CDR3 length: 15 residues. Here the CDR3 DNA reads TGCGCCAGCAGCTCCAGGGGGGGGCCTAGCTACGAGCAGTACTTC. Protein: CASSSRGGPSYEQYF.

V usage is TRBV5-6 and J usage is TRBJ1-2; 7 bases are a match to TRBD1. Germline V gives CDR1 SGHDT, CDR2 YYEEEE. V lost 4 bases and J lost 8; bases outside the gene matches: 5. This CDR3 is built from 12 residues. Here the CDR3 reads CASSPGGQGYTF. For the CDR3, the DNA is TGTGCCAGCAGCCCAGGGGGACAAGGCTACACCTTC.

V and J are TRBV7-9 and TRBJ2-5; tentatively, D is TRBD2 (6 bases). Trimming shortened V by 5 bases and J by 3 bases, and 16 bases separated the two germline ends. The CDR3 extends over 15 amino acids. Germline assignment: CDR1 SEHNR and CDR2 FQNEAQ (reference sequence). The CDR3 is CASSPSGGLKETQYF. DNA of the CDR3: TGTGCCAGCAGCCCGAGTGGGGGGTTGAAAGAGACCCAGTACTTC.

This sequence joins TRBV7-2 and TRBJ2-2; 7 nucleotides line up with TRBD2. There are 16 residues in the CDR3. Germline V CDR1 and CDR2: SGHTA, FQGNSA. J lost 1 base, V lost 2 bases, and 4 bases had no gene match. The CDR3 nucleotides read TGTGCCAGCAGCTTAACGAGCGGGGTGAACACCGGGGAGCTGTTTTTT. This translates into CASSLTSGVNTGELFF.

The chain carries TRBV12-3 or TRBV12-4 and TRBJ2-3; 8 nucleotides line up with TRBD2. V was pared by 6 bases and J by 7 bases, with 3 bases of the junction left unmatched. This CDR3 contains 12 residues. The CDR3 coding sequence is TGTGCCAGCAGCACGGGGGGGAATACGCAGTATTTT. It yields the protein CASSTGGNTQYF.

The chain is built from TRBV6-1 and TRBJ2-7; D might be TRBD1 or TRBD2, each matching 5 bases. Trimming took off 3 bases at V and 2 bases at J, with 14 bases between the two ends. CDR1 is MNHNS, CDR2 SASEGT, per germline. The CDR3 runs 15 residues. The CDR3 bases are TGTGCCAGCAGTGACCCGGGGACGGGGACCTACGAGCAGTACTTC. Amino acid sequence: CASSDPGTGTYEQYF.

V usage is TRBV5-4 and J usage is TRBJ2-5; 9 bases line up with TRBD2. The V gene's germline CDR1 is SGHNT and CDR2 YYREEE (reference sequence). V shed 2 bases and J 5 bases; nucleotides not matched to a gene: 7. The CDR3 length is 15 residues. CDR3 sequence: CASSFRAGGWETQYF. CDR3 nucleotides: TGTGCCAGCAGCTTCCGAGCGGGGGGTTGGGAGACCCAGTACTTC.

This clone was counted a single time. The chain links TRBV5-1 to TRBJ2-1; tentatively, D is TRBD1 or TRBD2 (5 bases each). Between the trimmed V and J ends, which lost 0 bases and 1 base, there was a span of 8 bases. The CDR3 has 15 residues. Germline CDR1 is SGHRS and CDR2 is YFSETQ. This CDR3 reads CASSLDGASYNEQFF. The CDR3, as DNA: TGCGCCAGCAGCTTGGACGGGGCTTCCTACAATGAGCAGTTCTTC.

V and J are TRBV19 and TRBJ1-2; no definite D call. V lost 3 bases and J lost 5, with 10 bases in between. CDR1 is LNHDA, CDR2 SQIVND, per germline (reference sequence). The length of the CDR3 is 13 residues. CDR3 region: CASSMNPRYGYTF. In nucleotides, the CDR3 is TGTGCCAGTAGTATGAACCCTCGGTATGGCTACACCTTC.